This T cell receptor (beta chain) was captured by sequencing in a study of cytomegalovirus exposure and HLA in healthy donors. Each donor was nominally healthy when sampled (though unrecorded immune exposures were likely). Turning to this clone: Its specificity is not known.

The study's findings and limits: Researchers counted 164 TCR beta chains as cytomegalovirus-associated. There were some V segments, including TRBV6-2 and TRBV6-3, excluded as indistinguishable. Rates of TCR association differed by HLA locus in a later analysis, with DRB1 highest and HLA-C lowest.

CDR1 and CDR2 from the germline V gene are MNHEY and SMNVEV (reference sequence). Deletions cut 8 bases from V and 3 bases from J, with 10 bases between. The CDR3 is 12 amino acids. Use of 60 Vbeta and 13 Jbeta primers characterized the PCR. Assay: immunoSEQ multiplex PCR; the TCRdb copy retains only in-frame clones and omits some. Among about 200,000 clones listed, 70% to 85% were seen once. The sample was PBMCs. The V and J genes are TRBV27 and TRBJ1-1; possibly TRBD1 for D (5 bases). The TCR sequence derives from a man in his forties or fifties in good health and CMV-seronegative. The CDR3 loop is CASWGRYTEAFF. In nucleotides, the CDR3 is TGTGCCAGCTGGGGCAGATACACTGAAGCTTTCTTT.